The clone carrying this T cell receptor beta chain turned up a few times. This specimen belongs to a study of blood T cell repertoires in COVID-19. The overall study: There were acute and convalescent COVID-19 samples, and they came from the United States, Italy and Spain.

Authors' methods: Reference gene primer amplification gave estimated nucleated cell counts. The table came from immunoSEQ multiplex PCR; TCRdb's copy has only in-frame clones and leaves some out. D and trimming were read from the DNA, whereas the V and J calls and clone size are those reported in that table. The table has about 220,000 clones, 65% to 90% seen once. Germline CDR1 is MRHNA and CDR2 is SNTAGT. V gave up 4 bases and J gave up 4 bases; unmatched junction bases: 5. The CDR3 extends over 15 amino acids. Sequencing used peripheral blood. This receptor was taken from a man aged 45-65 years with active or convalescent COVID-19. The V and J genes are TRBV6-4 and TRBJ2-3, with 10 positions matching TRBD2. CDR3 coding DNA: TGTGCCAGCAGTGCAACTAGCGGGGTGCCAGATACGCAGTATTTT. Residues: CASSATSGVPDTQYF.